These 2 T cell receptor beta chains were sequenced from one sample in a study of shared clonotypes between healthy human individuals. Generated by immunoSEQ multiplex PCR, the TCRdb table keeps only in-frame clones and is missing some. Of roughly 2,500,000 clones listed, approximately 93% are singletons. The sequencing input was naive CD4+ T cells from PBMCs. The subset: CD45RA+ positively selected. All receptors come from a man between 18 and 35 years old in good health. Some clones in this sample may be carry-over from other donors' samples.

The chain links TRBV5-1 to TRBJ2-1; 8 bases line up with TRBD2. J was trimmed by 10 bases and V by 0 bases; bases with no gene match: 6. The CDR3 covers 14 residues. Germline V gene sequence: CDR1 SGHRS, CDR2 YFSETQ. CDR3 in DNA: TGCGCCAGCAGCTTGGCCTTAGCGGGAAGAGAGCAGTTCTTC. Its translation: CASSLALAGREQFF.

The rearrangement joins TRBV29-1 to TRBJ2-5, with TRBD2 identical over 9 bases. This CDR3 contains 15 residues. Germline-derived CDR1 and CDR2 are SQVTM and ANQGSEA. V was pared by 4 bases and J by 1 base, with 7 bases of the junction left unmatched. In nucleotides, the CDR3 is TGCAGCGTTGTTTTTGCTAGCGGGGTCCAAGAGACCCAGTACTTC. Translated: CSVVFASGVQETQYF.